Each of the 23 T cell receptor beta chains below was sequenced from the same sample in a study of early T cells in non-severe SARS-CoV-2 infection. TCRdb re-called the 5' RACE reads through MiXCR, storing one row per CDR3 protein. The table includes under 90,000 distinct CDR3 sequences, approximately 14% detected once. The sequenced sample consisted of whole blood. Receptors were obtained from an adult who was a healthcare worker with PCR-confirmed SARS-CoV-2 infection or an uninfected control (not recorded which).

V and J are TRBV18 and TRBJ1-5; D remains ambiguous. Trimming removed 3 bases at V and 1 base at J, with 10 bases between. Germline V CDR1 and CDR2: KGHSH, LQKENI. This CDR3 is built from 15 residues. The DNA for the CDR3 is TGTGCCAGCTCACCTTCGGGTGCCAGCAATCAGCCCCAGCATTTT. This sequence encodes CASSPSGASNQPQHF. The full variable domain, completed using reference TRBV18 and TRBJ1-5, is NAGVMQNPRHLVRRRGQEARLRCSPMKGHSHVYWYRQLPEEGLKFMVYLQKENIIDESGMPKERFSAEFPKEGPSILRIQQVVRGDSAAYFCASSPSGASNQPQHFGDGTRLSIL.

The table lists this clonotype with a few counts. The V gene is TRBV6-6, the J gene TRBJ2-5; D not resolved. V lost 1 base and J lost 0, with 0 bases in between. The CDR3 runs to 12 residues. Germline CDR1 is MNHNY and CDR2 is SVGAGI (reference sequence). The CDR3 region is CASSYYQETQYF. The CDR3, as DNA: TGTGCCAGCAGTTACTACCAAGAGACCCAGTACTTC.

This chain joins TRBV20-1 and TRBJ2-7, with 10 bases aligning to TRBD1. J was trimmed by 7 bases and V by 3 bases; bases with no gene match: 9. CDR1 and CDR2 from the germline V gene are DFQATT and SNEGSKA (reference sequence). CDR3 size: 14 residues. In DNA form, the CDR3 reads TGCAGTGCTAGCAGGACAGGGGGTCGTGATGAGCAGTACTTC. Amino acids: CSASRTGGRDEQYF.

The V and J genes are TRBV11-1 and TRBJ2-4; 8 bases fit TRBD1. Germline V lookup: CDR1 SGHAT, CDR2 FQDESV (reference sequence). The CDR3 is 16 residues long. V trimming: 0 bases; J trimming: 7 bases; junction bases outside the gene matches: 8. The CDR3 bases are TGTGCCAGCAGCTTAGCCCTTACAGGGGGACTTAACATTCAGTACTTC. The encoded protein is CASSLALTGGLNIQYF.

V and J are TRBV11-2 and TRBJ2-1; 8 nucleotides align to TRBD2. Germline assignment: CDR1 SGHAT and CDR2 FQNNGV. Trimming at V came to 3 bases and at J to 3 bases, leaving 1 base not matched to a gene. There are 14 residues in the CDR3. The CDR3 loop is CASSLGLDYNEQFF. The DNA for the CDR3 is TGTGCCAGCAGCTTGGGACTAGACTACAATGAGCAGTTCTTC.

The chain carries TRBV6-2 or TRBV6-3 and TRBJ2-1, with 12 positions matching TRBD2. The length of the CDR3 is 14 residues. J lost 6 bases, V lost 9 bases, and 6 bases had no gene match. Germline CDR1 reads MNHEY; CDR2 reads SVGEGT. CDR3 amino acids: CASSLAGGSNEQFF. As DNA, the CDR3 is TGTGCCAGTTCACTAGCGGGGGGTTCCAATGAGCAGTTCTTC.

Only a few counts were recorded for this clonotype. This chain joins TRBV25-1 and TRBJ2-7; D is ambiguous. The CDR3 consists of 12 residues. Trimming cost V 5 bases and J 1 base, with 6 bases left between them. Germline V gene data show CDR1 as MGHDK and CDR2 as SYGVNS. CDR3 region: CASSPGSYEQYF. The CDR3 DNA sequence: TGTGCCAGCAGTCCCGGATCCTACGAGCAGTACTTC.

This clonotype was observed a few times. The rearrangement links TRBV29-1 to TRBJ1-4; D unresolved. Looked up from germline, CDR1 is SQVTM and CDR2 is ANQGSEA. The V and J ends lost 4 bases and 1 base respectively, with 4 bases between them. CDR3 length: 12 amino acids. CDR3 sequence reads: CSVGRTNEKLFF. The DNA of the CDR3 is TGCAGCGTTGGCAGAACTAATGAAAAACTGTTTTTT.

The chain has TRBV7-3 and TRBJ1-1; TRBD1 is a possible D gene (5 bases). Trimming stripped 2 bases from V and 10 bases from J, with 14 bases between. This CDR3 is 13 amino acids long. The V gene's germline CDR1 is SGHTA and CDR2 FQGTGA. CDR3 nucleotide sequence: TGTGCCAGCAGCTTACGAGCCGGGAGGGGAGCTTTCTTT. Translated: CASSLRAGRGAFF.

This clonotype was seen a few times. The rearrangement uses TRBV4-1 and TRBJ2-2; D may match TRBD1 or TRBD2 (5 bases each). Germline CDR1 is MGHRA and CDR2 is YSYEKL. This CDR3 region has 16 residues. The V end lost 0 bases, the J end lost 4 bases, and 12 bases lay between the germline ends. The CDR3 DNA sequence: TGCGCCAGCAGCCAAGATGGGGGATCCATCACCGGGGAGCTGTTTTTT. Translation: CASSQDGGSITGELFF.

This clonotype was recorded many times. The chain employs TRBV30 and TRBJ1-4; no clear D gene. Germline CDR1 and CDR2: GTSNPN and SVGIG (reference sequence). V lost 7 bases and J 0 bases, leaving 9 bases between the germline ends. The CDR3 is 13 amino acids. The CDR3 protein is CALKGATNEKLFF. CDR3 nucleotides: TGTGCCTTAAAGGGTGCAACTAATGAAAAACTGTTTTTT.

This clonotype showed up just a few times. This chain joins TRBV29-1 and TRBJ1-2; D is possibly TRBD1 (6 bases). CDR1 and CDR2 from the germline V gene are SQVTM and ANQGSEA. This CDR3 has 14 amino acids. V lost 7 bases to trimming and J lost 7 bases, with 22 bases between them. CDR3 loop: CSERPNTGSSGYTF. CDR3 DNA sequence: TGCAGCGAGCGACCGAATACAGGGAGCTCTGGCTACACCTTC.

This clonotype has just a few counts. J is TRBJ2-7 and V is TRBV30, with no clear D. There are 13 residues in the CDR3. V was trimmed by 0 bases and J by 5 bases, leaving 11 bases between them. Germline CDR1 and CDR2: GTSNPN and SVGIG (reference sequence). For the CDR3, the DNA is TGTGCCTGGAGTGTGGATTCCGGCGACGAGCAGTACTTC. Protein product: CAWSVDSGDEQYF.

In this sample, this clonotype turned up a few times. The rearrangement links TRBV20-1 to TRBJ1-4, with D tentatively TRBD1 (5 bases). Per the germline V gene, CDR1 is DFQATT and CDR2 is SNEGSKA (reference sequence). The V gene lost 5 bases and the J gene lost 0 bases, with 13 bases spanning the gap. This CDR3 region has 15 residues. As DNA, the CDR3 is TGCAGTGCTCCCGACAGACAAGCAACTAATGAAAAACTGTTTTTT. Translating gives CSAPDRQATNEKLFF.

V gene TRBV7-2 combines with J gene TRBJ1-3; TRBD1 aligns across 10 bases. The CDR3 totals 17 residues. Trimming removed 4 bases from V and 2 bases from J; junction bases left unmatched: 8. Germline-derived CDR1 and CDR2 are SGHTA and FQGNSA. CDR3 in amino acids: CASSSHRDRGAGNTIYF. In nucleotides, the CDR3 is TGTGCCAGCAGCTCGCACCGGGACAGGGGAGCTGGAAACACCATATATTTT.

This clonotype was seen only a few times. The V gene is TRBV7-9, the J gene TRBJ1-4, with D possibly matching TRBD1 (5 bases). CDR1 and CDR2 from the germline V gene are SEHNR and FQNEAQ (reference sequence). Trimming removed 6 bases from V and 5 bases from J, with 13 bases in between. The CDR3 has 14 amino acids. The CDR3 loop reads CASRQDGPNEKLFF. The CDR3 DNA follows: TGTGCCAGCAGACAGGACGGACCAAATGAAAAACTGTTTTTT.

The chain links TRBV29-1 to TRBJ2-3; D may be TRBD2 (7 bases). Per germline, CDR1 SQVTM and CDR2 ANQGSEA. The germline V and J ends were trimmed by 3 bases and 2 bases, with 15 bases remaining between them. The CDR3 consists of 15 residues. This chain's CDR3 is CSVDGGGGYTDTQYF. As DNA, the CDR3 is TGCAGCGTTGATGGGGGCGGGGGCTACACAGATACGCAGTATTTT.

This clonotype was seen repeatedly, ten times or more. This rearrangement joins TRBV10-3 to TRBJ1-4; TRBD1 matches at 8 bases. CDR3 length equals 17 residues. Losses at the gene ends were 6 bases for V and 0 bases for J; bases not matched to a gene: 9. Germline V gene lookup returns CDR1 ENHRY and CDR2 SYGVKD. CDR3 in DNA: TGTGCCATCAGCGAGACAGGGGTGGGAGCAACTAATGAAAAACTGTTTTTT. Amino acids: CAISETGVGATNEKLFF.

This clonotype was recorded a few times. The chain couples TRBV12-3 or TRBV12-4 to TRBJ1-5; 9 nucleotides line up with TRBD1. The CDR3 is made up of 16 amino acids. The V and J ends lost 4 bases and 0 bases, in that order; junction bases with no gene match: 4. The CDR3 sequence: CASSYRDRDSNQPQHF. In nucleotides, the CDR3 is TGTGCCAGCAGTTACCGGGACAGGGATAGCAATCAGCCCCAGCATTTT.

This clonotype was counted at least ten times. The V call is TRBV7-2, the J call TRBJ1-1; no clear D. Germline loops: CDR1 SGHTA, CDR2 FQGNSA. CDR3 length: 14 amino acids. V gave up 1 base and J gave up 5 bases, with 11 bases separating them. CDR3 in amino acids: CASSLGASETEAFF. DNA of the CDR3: TGTGCCAGCAGCTTAGGGGCCTCGGAGACTGAAGCTTTCTTT.

The chain couples TRBV12-3 or TRBV12-4 to TRBJ1-1; TRBD1 aligns across 7 bases. Germline trimming cut 6 bases from V and 4 bases from J; bases unmatched to any gene: 11. The CDR3 extends over 15 amino acids. For the CDR3, the DNA is TGTGCCAGCAGACAAACAGGGGTAGGGGTCACTGAAGCTTTCTTT. This sequence encodes CASRQTGVGVTEAFF.

The chain joins TRBV7-2 to TRBJ1-3; TRBD1 aligns across 7 bases. Germline CDR1 SGHTA, CDR2 FQGNSA. The V gene end was trimmed by 6 bases and the J gene end by 0 bases; junction bases not matched to a gene: 2. The CDR3 contains 14 residues. CDR3: CASRGQSSGNTIYF. CDR3 sequence (DNA): TGTGCCAGCAGGGGACAGAGCTCTGGAAACACCATATATTTT.

This clonotype was counted many times. The J gene is TRBJ2-7, the V gene TRBV7-9, with 11 positions matching TRBD1. This CDR3 region has 15 residues. J lost 6 bases, V lost 5 bases, and 9 bases had no gene match. Germline-derived CDR1 and CDR2 are SEHNR and FQNEAQ (reference sequence). CDR3 nucleotide sequence: TGTGCCAGCAGCAAGCGGGGACAGGGGGATGCCGAGCAGTACTTC. This gives the protein CASSKRGQGDAEQYF.